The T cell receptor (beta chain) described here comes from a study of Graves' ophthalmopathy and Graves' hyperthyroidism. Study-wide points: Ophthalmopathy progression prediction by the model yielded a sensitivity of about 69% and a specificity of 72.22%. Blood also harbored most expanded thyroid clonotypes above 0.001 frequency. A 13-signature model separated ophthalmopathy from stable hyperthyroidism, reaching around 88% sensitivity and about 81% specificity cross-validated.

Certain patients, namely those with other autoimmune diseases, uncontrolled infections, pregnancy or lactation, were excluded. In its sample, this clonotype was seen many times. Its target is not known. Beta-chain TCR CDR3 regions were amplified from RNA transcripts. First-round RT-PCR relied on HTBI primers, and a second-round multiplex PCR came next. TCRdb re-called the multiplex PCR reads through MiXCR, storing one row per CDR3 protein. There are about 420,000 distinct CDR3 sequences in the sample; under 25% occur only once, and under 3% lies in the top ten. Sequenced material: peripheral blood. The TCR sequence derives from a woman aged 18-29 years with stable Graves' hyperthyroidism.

DNA of the CDR3: TGTGCCAGCAGTTTCCCCCCCAGGGGGGAAAATCAGCCCCAGCATTTT. Translated: CASSFPPRGENQPQHF. The chain carries TRBV12-3 or TRBV12-4 and TRBJ1-5; 7 bases match TRBD1. This CDR3 comprises 16 residues. The trim removed 3 bases at V and 4 bases at J, leaving 9 bases unmatched.